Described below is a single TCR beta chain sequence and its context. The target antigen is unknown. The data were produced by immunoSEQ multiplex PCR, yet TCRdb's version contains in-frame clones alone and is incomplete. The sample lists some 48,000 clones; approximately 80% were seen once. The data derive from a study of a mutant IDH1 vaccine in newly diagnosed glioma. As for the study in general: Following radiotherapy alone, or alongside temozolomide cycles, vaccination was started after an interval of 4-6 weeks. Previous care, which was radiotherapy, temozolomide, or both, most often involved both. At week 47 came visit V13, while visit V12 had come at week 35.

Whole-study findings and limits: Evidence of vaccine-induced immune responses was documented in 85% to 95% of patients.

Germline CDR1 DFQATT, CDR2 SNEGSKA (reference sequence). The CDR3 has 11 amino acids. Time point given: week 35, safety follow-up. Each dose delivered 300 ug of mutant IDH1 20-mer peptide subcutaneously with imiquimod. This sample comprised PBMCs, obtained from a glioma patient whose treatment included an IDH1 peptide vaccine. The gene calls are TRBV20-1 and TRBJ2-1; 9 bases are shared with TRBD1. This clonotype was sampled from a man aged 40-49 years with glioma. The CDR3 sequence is CRAGQGVEQFF. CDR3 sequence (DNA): TGCAGAGCGGGACAGGGCGTTGAGCAGTTCTTC.